Reported below is one TCR beta chain. Its antigen is unidentified. This sample was included in a study of graft-versus-host responses after intestinal transplantation. Here immunoSEQ multiplex PCR was the method, and the copy in TCRdb shows in-frame clones only, minus some. The table includes around 97,000 clones, roughly 91% detected once. Overall study findings and caveats: Investigators detected GvH clones in recipient marrow, with some emerging earlier in ileum or blood.

CDR1 is ENHRY, CDR2 SYGVKD, per germline. The CDR3 consists of 15 residues. V lost 4 bases and J lost 3; bases outside the gene matches: 8. V usage is TRBV10-3 and J usage is TRBJ2-7; 8 bases fit TRBD2. This receptor was taken from a human donor who was the organ donor for an intestinal transplant. The sample in question was unstimulated CD4+ T cells sorted from spleen or lymph node cells, obtained before transplant. The CDR3 spells CAISVSGGAFYEQYF. The CDR3 DNA reads TGTGCCATCAGTGTCAGCGGGGGAGCTTTCTACGAGCAGTACTTC.